This entry lists 25 T cell receptor beta chains sequenced from one sample in a study of T cell repertoires in cytomegalovirus infection. Their specific antigens are unknown. TCRdb used MiXCR to reprocess the reads, holding one entry per CDR3 protein. This sample has around 140,000 distinct CDR3 sequences, with over 30% found just once. The sequencing used CD8+ T cells from cultured PBMCs, collected from culture after CMV antigen stimulation. These receptor sequences come from a human donor in good health (CMV status not recorded). Some clones in this sample may be carry-over from other donors' samples.

This clonotype has at least ten counts. This rearrangement joins TRBV29-1 to TRBJ2-2; tentatively, D is TRBD1 or TRBD2 (5 bases each). Between the trimmed V and J ends, which lost 4 bases and 6 bases, there was a span of 6 bases. CDR3 size: 11 residues. CDR1 and CDR2 (germline): SQVTM, ANQGSEA. CDR3 region: CSVGGAGELFF. The CDR3 DNA follows: TGCAGCGTTGGAGGGGCCGGGGAGCTGTTTTTT.

This clonotype was counted a few times. The chain has TRBV2 and TRBJ2-1, with TRBD2 as a possible D gene (6 bases). The V and J ends lost 8 bases and 5 bases respectively, with 10 bases between them. Germline CDR1 and CDR2: SNHLY and FYNNEI. CDR3 size: 12 residues. The CDR3 nucleotides are TGTGCCAGCGCTAGCGAGAACAATGAGCAGTTCTTC. This codes for CASASENNEQFF.

This clonotype has a handful of counts. The CDR3 nucleotides read TGTGCTAGTGGTTTGACAAGCTCTGGAAACACCATATATTTT. It yields the protein CASGLTSSGNTIYF. The J gene is TRBJ1-3, the V gene TRBV12-5; D is ambiguous. From germline, CDR1 is LGHNT and CDR2 FRNRAP. This CDR3 has 14 amino acids. The V end lost 2 bases, the J end lost 0 bases, and 5 bases lay between the germline ends.

The chain is built from TRBV15 and TRBJ1-2; 8 nucleotides line up with TRBD1. Per the germline V gene, CDR1 is LNHNV and CDR2 is YYDKDF (reference sequence). The CDR3 loop spans 15 amino acids. The J segment lost 3 bases and the V segment lost 6 bases, leaving 9 bases of the junction unmatched. CDR3 region: CATSPEDRADYGYTF. CDR3 in DNA: TGTGCCACCAGTCCAGAGGACAGGGCTGACTATGGCTACACCTTC.

The J gene is TRBJ2-5, the V gene TRBV5-5; perhaps TRBD2 as D (5 bases). This CDR3 is built from 15 residues. The V gene's germline CDR1 is SGHKS and CDR2 YYEKEE (reference sequence). The ends were cut back, 2 bases at V and 1 base at J, with 12 bases in the middle. The CDR3 DNA reads as TGTGCCAGCAGCTTCCGGGGAGTATCCCAAGAGACCCAGTACTTC. Its translation: CASSFRGVSQETQYF.

The chain is built from TRBV20-1 and TRBJ2-3; no reliable D call. Germline CDR1 and CDR2: DFQATT and SNEGSKA (reference sequence). This CDR3 is built from 14 residues. V lost 6 bases to trimming and J lost 2 bases, with 15 bases between them. CDR3 coding DNA: TGCAGTGCCCGCACTCGACTGAACACAGATACGCAGTATTTT. Translation gives CSARTRLNTDTQYF.

This clonotype was observed a few times. This chain joins TRBV12-3 or TRBV12-4 and TRBJ2-3, with 9 nucleotides matching TRBD1. The CDR3 has 16 residues. The J segment lost 5 bases and the V segment lost 3 bases, leaving 9 bases of the junction unmatched. The CDR3 nucleotides read TGTGCCAGCAGTTTCTACGGGACAGGGTCTATAGATACGCAGTATTTT. Translated: CASSFYGTGSIDTQYF.

This chain joins TRBV24-1 and TRBJ2-2; tentative D call: TRBD1 (6 bases). Trimming took 3 bases from V and 4 from J, leaving 14 bases between them. The germline V gene has CDR1 KGHDR and CDR2 SFDVKD. This CDR3 comprises 16 residues. This CDR3 reads CATSDVPGHVTGELFF. In nucleotides, the CDR3 is TGTGCCACCAGTGATGTTCCGGGACATGTCACCGGGGAGCTGTTTTTT.

The rearrangement joins TRBV24-1 to TRBJ2-1; 7 bases align to TRBD1. Trimming took 3 bases from V and 4 from J; bases not matched to a gene: 11. This CDR3 is built from 17 residues. Looked up from germline, CDR1 is KGHDR and CDR2 is SFDVKD. The CDR3 region has the DNA TGTGCCACCAGTGATCGATGGGACAGCTCCCTTTACAATGAGCAGTTCTTC. It translates to CATSDRWDSSLYNEQFF.

This clonotype was counted between two and nine times. The rearrangement joins TRBV7-6 to TRBJ1-1, with 11 bases matching TRBD1. Looked up from germline, CDR1 is SGHVS and CDR2 is FNYEAQ. Trimming took 10 bases from V and 5 from J; bases not matched to a gene: 3. This CDR3 has 12 residues. For the CDR3, the DNA is TGTGCCACAGGACAGGGGGCTACTGAAGCTTTCTTT. Its translation is CATGQGATEAFF.

In the case of this clonotype: A read error may produce the germline difference seen at one junction end. This rearrangement joins TRBV28 to TRBJ1-1, with D perhaps TRBD1 (5 bases). CDR1 and CDR2 (germline): MDHEN, SYDVKM. The CDR3 runs 14 residues. In DNA form, the CDR3 reads TGTGCCACCAGTTTAAGGCAGGGCGGCACTGAAGCTTTCTTT. Encoded protein: CATSLRQGGTEAFF. The full variable domain, rest sourced from reference TRBV28 and TRBJ1-1, is DVKVTQSSRYLVKRTGEKVFLECVQDMDHENMFWYRQDPGLGLRLIYFSYDVKMKEKGDIPEGYSVSREKKERFSLILESASTNQTSMYLCATSLRQGGTEAFFGQGTRLTVV.

This chain joins TRBV7-2 and TRBJ2-7, with TRBD2 matching 9 bases. Germline CDR1 and CDR2: SGHTA and FQGNSA. The trim removed 3 bases at V and 6 bases at J, leaving 9 bases unmatched. The CDR3 consists of 15 residues. The CDR3 here is CASSLGGGGAIEQYF. In nucleotides, the CDR3 is TGTGCCAGCAGCTTGGGGGGCGGGGGGGCGATCGAGCAGTACTTC.

This clonotype has ten or more counts. The chain has TRBV9 and TRBJ2-2; TRBD1 might be the D (5 bases). The CDR3 sequence is 16 residues long. Trimming took 0 bases from V and 0 from J, leaving 9 bases between them. In germline, CDR1 is SGDLS, CDR2 YYNGEE. Written as DNA, the CDR3 is TGTGCCAGCAGCGTAGGACAGCAGGCGAACACCGGGGAGCTGTTTTTT. Amino acid sequence: CASSVGQQANTGELFF.

This clonotype has just a few counts. V gene TRBV12-3 or TRBV12-4 combines with J gene TRBJ2-7, with unresolved D. V lost 3 bases to trimming and J lost 6 bases, with 6 bases between them. This CDR3 spans 11 amino acids. The DNA of the CDR3 is TGTGCCAGCAGTTTCGGGTCCGAGCAGTACTTC. It translates to CASSFGSEQYF.

The V gene is TRBV28, the J gene TRBJ2-1; 7 bases agree with TRBD1. The CDR3 has 15 residues. The junction had 5 bases not matched to a gene; V was cut back by 2 bases and J by 4 bases. Germline V CDR1 and CDR2: MDHEN, SYDVKM. The CDR3 loop reads CASSLGDSRYNEQFF. The CDR3 DNA follows: TGTGCCAGCAGTTTAGGGGACAGTAGGTACAATGAGCAGTTCTTC.

The rearrangement links TRBV9 to TRBJ1-1; a possible D gene is TRBD1 (5 bases). Germline V lookup: CDR1 SGDLS, CDR2 YYNGEE. The V end was cut by 3 bases, the J end by 0 bases, with 12 bases between. The CDR3 is made up of 15 amino acids. The CDR3 is CASSESGRMNTEAFF. DNA for the CDR3: TGTGCCAGCAGCGAGTCAGGGAGGATGAACACTGAAGCTTTCTTT.

The rearrangement links TRBV19 to TRBJ2-1, with TRBD1 matching over 7 bases. This CDR3 spans 13 amino acids. Looked up from germline, CDR1 is LNHDA and CDR2 is SQIVND (reference sequence). The V gene end was trimmed by 3 bases and the J gene end by 4 bases; junction bases not matched to a gene: 0. The CDR3 DNA follows: TGTGCCAGTAGTATGGGACAGTACAATGAGCAGTTCTTC. Protein product: CASSMGQYNEQFF.

V is TRBV27 and J is TRBJ2-2; a weak D match, TRBD1 (6 bases). Germline assignment: CDR1 MNHEY and CDR2 SMNVEV (reference sequence). The V and J ends lost 5 bases and 6 bases respectively, with 16 bases between them. The CDR3 contains 15 residues. This CDR3 is CASSPGTLGSGELFF. For the CDR3, the DNA is TGTGCCAGCAGTCCCGGGACACTCGGGTCCGGGGAGCTGTTTTTT.

This clonotype was seen many times. This chain uses TRBV12-3 or TRBV12-4 with TRBJ2-7; a weak D match, TRBD1 (6 bases). The CDR3 length is 13 residues. The V end lost 5 bases, the J end lost 3 bases, and 11 bases lay between the germline ends. CDR3 nucleotides: TGTGCCAGCAGTCGTACACAGGGCTACGAGCAGTACTTC. Its protein product is CASSRTQGYEQYF.

This clonotype was seen only a few times. V usage is TRBV4-1 and J usage is TRBJ2-6, with 7 bases identical to TRBD2. Trimming cost V 4 bases and J 0 bases; bases outside gene matches: 18. The CDR3 consists of 21 residues. Germline CDR1 reads MGHRA; CDR2 reads YSYEKL. This chain's CDR3 is CASSPPPFGRSPRSGANVLTF. CDR3 in DNA: TGCGCCAGCAGCCCACCTCCCTTCGGGAGGAGCCCCCGCTCTGGGGCCAACGTCCTGACTTTC.

In its sample, this clonotype was seen a few times. The V gene is TRBV19, the J gene TRBJ2-1; TRBD2 matches at 11 bases. The CDR3 loop spans 15 amino acids. J was trimmed by 1 base and V by 6 bases; bases with no gene match: 2. Germline-derived CDR1 and CDR2 are LNHDA and SQIVND (reference sequence). The CDR3 nucleotides read TGTGCCAGTAGCGGACTAGCGGGTTCCTACAATGAGCAGTTCTTC. It is translated as CASSGLAGSYNEQFF.

This clonotype was detected many times. The chain combines TRBV6-5 with TRBJ1-1; D not certain. Trimming cost V 0 bases and J 1 base, with 9 bases left between them. There are 15 residues in the CDR3. Germline-derived CDR1 and CDR2 are MNHEY and SVGAGI. Here the CDR3 reads CASSYSSSSNTEAFF. Here the CDR3 DNA reads TGTGCCAGCAGTTACTCGAGCAGTTCGAACACTGAAGCTTTCTTT.

This chain links TRBV30 with TRBJ2-7, with D tentatively TRBD1 (6 bases). Germline V CDR1 and CDR2: GTSNPN, SVGIG (reference sequence). Trimming removed 3 bases at V and 4 bases at J, with 16 bases between. The CDR3 sequence is 14 residues long. CDR3 DNA sequence: TGTGCCTGGAGCGGACAGCCGAGTTTTTACGAGCAGTACTTC. Its translation: CAWSGQPSFYEQYF.

This chain uses TRBV27 with TRBJ1-3; D ambiguous. V was shortened by 0 bases and J by 0 bases, with 9 bases between the two germline ends. CDR3 length: 16 residues. CDR1 is MNHEY, CDR2 SMNVEV, per germline (reference sequence). CDR3 region: CASSLSAGISGNTIYF. DNA of the CDR3: TGTGCCAGCAGTTTATCTGCCGGCATCTCTGGAAACACCATATATTTT.

In its sample, this clonotype was seen many times. The rearrangement links TRBV12-5 to TRBJ2-1; 7 bases are a match to TRBD1. CDR3 length: 15 amino acids. V was pared by 3 bases and J by 5 bases, with 7 bases of the junction left unmatched. CDR1 LGHNT and CDR2 FRNRAP come from the germline V gene. The CDR3 nucleotides are TGTGCTAGTGGTTTTTCGAGGGGGCGGGACAATGAGCAGTTCTTC. Translated, it gives CASGFSRGRDNEQFF.